The present T cell receptor (beta chain) was sequenced within a study of cytomegalovirus exposure and HLA in healthy donors. About this clone: Its antigen is undetermined.

Trimming removed 2 bases from V and 4 bases from J, with 13 bases in between. Germline assignment: CDR1 SGHNT and CDR2 YYREEE (reference sequence). This CDR3 region has 15 residues. Produced via immunoSEQ multiplex PCR; TCRdb's table is partial and in-frame only. The table includes 55,000 to 75,000 clones, around 90% detected once. It was the approximately 110-subject validation cohort, separate from the approximately 700-subject first cohort, to which the donors belonged. Study conclusions and caveats: It was 164 TCR beta chains that were listed as cytomegalovirus-associated.

Sequenced: PBMCs. The origin of this receptor is a man younger than 35 in good health and CMV-seronegative. This rearrangement joins TRBV5-4 to TRBJ2-1, with D possibly being TRBD2 (6 bases). The CDR3 spells CASSFQLAAYNEQFF. For the CDR3, the DNA is TGTGCCAGCAGCTTCCAACTAGCCGCATACAATGAGCAGTTCTTC.